The entry below describes one TCR beta chain. No antigen is known for it. These data come from a study of T-cell memory formation after mild COVID-19. The overall study: For the most part, TCR clusters were specific to one donor.

Overall study findings and caveats: The second-wave clones peaking on day 37 were not confirmed as SARS-CoV-2-specific. Some SARS-CoV-2-responding clones were already detected in memory before infection.

Germline loops: CDR1 SNHLY, CDR2 FYNNEI. Trimming left V 7 bases short and J 1 base short, with 11 bases between. This CDR3 has 14 residues. It was 5'RACE with constant-segment primers that produced the TCR alpha and TCR beta cDNA libraries, which carried sample barcodes and UMIs. TCRdb processed the 5' RACE reads anew with MiXCR; each CDR3 protein has one entry. Seen here are some 350,000 distinct CDR3 sequences, about an eighth observed once, and the top ten hold about 22%. The chain has TRBV2 and TRBJ1-5; TRBD1 might be the D (5 bases). This receptor was identified in a man aged 18 to 30 who had mild COVID-19 (a few samples of this study predate the infection). Cell type and time point are not known. The sample consisted of PBMCs or a T cell subset sorted from them (not recorded which). DNA for the CDR3: TGTGCCAGCAAAGGGCCAGGGAGCAATCAGCCCCAGCATTTT. Translating it yields CASKGPGSNQPQHF.